The 14 T cell receptor beta chains below come from one sample, sequenced in a study of cytomegalovirus exposure and HLA in healthy donors. The PCR was carried out with 60 Vbeta primers and 13 Jbeta primers. TCRdb keeps only in-frame clones here, not all; method: immunoSEQ multiplex PCR. Here the sample spans 150,000 or so clones, 65% to 90% being singletons. The specimen was PBMCs. All receptors derive from a woman aged 45 to 65 in good health and CMV-seropositive.

This clone was seen a few times. This chain joins TRBV27 and TRBJ2-4; D perhaps matches TRBD1 (5 bases). V was cut by 4 bases and J by 7 bases, with 11 bases left in between. Germline V gene lookup returns CDR1 MNHEY and CDR2 SMNVEV (reference sequence). The CDR3 sequence is 13 residues long. The chain's CDR3 is CASSYRAGNIQYF. CDR3 coding DNA: TGTGCCAGCAGTTACCGGGCAGGGAACATTCAGTACTTC.

This chain links TRBV11-2 with TRBJ2-2; 7 positions agree with TRBD1. V gave up 3 bases and J gave up 7 bases; unmatched junction bases: 8. Looked up from germline, CDR1 is SGHAT and CDR2 is FQNNGV. There are 15 residues in the CDR3. CDR3 region: CASSFITGAGGELFF. Here the CDR3 DNA reads TGTGCCAGCAGCTTCATAACAGGGGCGGGCGGGGAGCTGTTTTTT.

In nucleotides, the CDR3 is TGCGCCAGCAGCTTAGACAGACCCACAGATACGCAGTATTTT. It translates to CASSLDRPTDTQYF. This chain connects TRBV5-1 to TRBJ2-3, with D maybe TRBD1 (5 bases). This CDR3 has 14 amino acids. The V end lost 2 bases, the J end lost 2 bases, and 9 bases lay between the germline ends. Germline loops: CDR1 SGHRS, CDR2 YFSETQ.

V gene TRBV20-1 combines with J gene TRBJ2-7, with D unresolved. Germline CDR1 is DFQATT and CDR2 is SNEGSKA (reference sequence). This CDR3 has 11 residues. V dropped 3 bases and J dropped 5 bases, with 8 bases sitting between them. CDR3 loop: CSASSGHEQYF. As DNA, the CDR3 is TGCAGTGCTAGTTCTGGGCACGAGCAGTACTTC.

The chain combines TRBV5-1 with TRBJ2-2, with TRBD2 as a possible D gene (5 bases). There are 14 residues in the CDR3. V lost 3 bases and J 5 bases, leaving 11 bases between the germline ends. In germline, CDR1 is SGHRS, CDR2 YFSETQ. CDR3 loop: CASSSRAETGELFF. The CDR3 coding sequence is TGCGCCAGCAGCTCGAGGGCTGAGACCGGGGAGCTGTTTTTT.

This chain's CDR3 is CASSQDERGTEQFF. DNA of the CDR3: TGCGCCAGCAGCCAAGACGAACGGGGGACTGAGCAGTTCTTC. This chain connects TRBV4-3 to TRBJ2-1; tentatively, D is TRBD2 (6 bases). This CDR3 has 14 residues. V was shortened by 0 bases and J by 9 bases, with 12 bases between the two germline ends. The germline CDR1 and CDR2 sequences are LGHNA and YSLEER.

The chain links TRBV27 to TRBJ1-1; no firm D call. Germline V gene lookup returns CDR1 MNHEY and CDR2 SMNVEV (reference sequence). This CDR3 spans 12 amino acids. V shed 8 bases and J shed 0 bases, with 7 bases lying between them. This CDR3 is CASGFMNTEAFF. The CDR3, as DNA: TGTGCCAGCGGCTTCATGAACACTGAAGCTTTCTTT.

This rearrangement joins TRBV11-1 to TRBJ2-7; 9 nucleotides align to TRBD1. The CDR3 sequence is 16 residues long. Unmatched junction bases numbered 7, after V lost 4 bases and J lost 0 bases. Germline CDR1 reads SGHAT; CDR2 reads FQDESV (reference sequence). The CDR3 nucleotides read TGTGCCAGCAGCTCCCCCAGACAGGGGGGCTCCTACGAGCAGTACTTC. It translates to CASSSPRQGGSYEQYF. The whole variable domain, remainder taken from reference TRBV11-1 and TRBJ2-7, is EAEVAQSPRYKITEKSQAVAFWCDPISGHATLYWYRQILGQGPELLVQFQDESVVDDSQLPKDRFSAERLKGVDSTLKIQPAELGDSAMYLCASSSPRQGGSYEQYFGPGTRLTVT.

This rearrangement joins TRBV28 to TRBJ2-1; the match to TRBD1 covers 9 bases. Looked up from germline, CDR1 is MDHEN and CDR2 is SYDVKM. The CDR3 runs 15 residues. Trimming took 1 base from V and 5 from J; bases not matched to a gene: 3. CDR3 sequence: CASSLSDRGHNEQFF. CDR3 sequence (DNA): TGTGCCAGCAGTTTATCGGACAGGGGCCACAATGAGCAGTTCTTC.

J is TRBJ1-4 and V is TRBV4-1; perhaps TRBD1 as D (5 bases). Germline loops: CDR1 MGHRA, CDR2 YSYEKL. V gave up 0 bases and J gave up 8 bases, with 16 bases separating them. The CDR3 is 16 amino acids. The CDR3 spells CASSQDGGILREKLFF. CDR3 nucleotides: TGCGCCAGCAGCCAAGACGGGGGTATATTACGGGAAAAACTGTTTTTT.

This clone has a handful of counts. V is TRBV5-6 and J is TRBJ2-3; TRBD1 aligns across 7 bases. Per the germline V gene, CDR1 is SGHDT and CDR2 is YYEEEE. The trim removed 3 bases at V and 7 bases at J, leaving 2 bases unmatched. The CDR3 is 12 residues long. In DNA, the CDR3 is TGTGCCAGCAGCTGGGACAGAAATACGCAGTATTTT. Its translation is CASSWDRNTQYF.

The chain links TRBV6-1 to TRBJ2-7, with D possibly TRBD2 on 6 matching bases. The germline gives CDR1 MNHNS, CDR2 SASEGT. V lost 3 bases to trimming and J lost 4 bases, with 10 bases between them. CDR3 length: 13 amino acids. CDR3 protein: CASSDGGTYEQYF. The DNA for the CDR3 is TGTGCCAGCAGTGACGGGGGAACATACGAGCAGTACTTC.

By sample share, this clone is medium-sized (0.01 to 0.1%). This chain connects TRBV5-6 to TRBJ2-7; tentatively, D is TRBD2 (7 bases). There are 17 residues in the CDR3. Trimming pared 5 bases from V and 2 bases from J, leaving 23 bases between. Germline V gene sequence: CDR1 SGHDT, CDR2 YYEEEE. For the CDR3, the DNA is TGTGCCAGCAGTCCCGGGGGGCAAGCGGGAAGGACCTACGAGCAGTACTTC. It specifies CASSPGGQAGRTYEQYF. Full variable domain (remainder filled in from reference TRBV5-6 and TRBJ2-7): DAGVTQSPTHLIKTRGQQVTLRCSPKSGHDTVSWYQQALGQGPQFIFQYYEEEERQRGNFPDRFSGHQFPNYSSELNVNALLLGDSALYLCASSPGGQAGRTYEQYFGPGTRLTVT.

The CDR3 loop reads CASSPNRATNEKLFF. In DNA form, the CDR3 reads TGTGCCAGCAGCCCAAACAGGGCAACTAATGAAAAACTGTTTTTT. The chain combines TRBV4-2 with TRBJ1-4; tentative D call: TRBD1 (6 bases). The CDR3 extends over 15 amino acids. V was cut by 4 bases and J by 0 bases, with 9 bases left in between. Germline V gives CDR1 LGHNA, CDR2 YNFKEQ.